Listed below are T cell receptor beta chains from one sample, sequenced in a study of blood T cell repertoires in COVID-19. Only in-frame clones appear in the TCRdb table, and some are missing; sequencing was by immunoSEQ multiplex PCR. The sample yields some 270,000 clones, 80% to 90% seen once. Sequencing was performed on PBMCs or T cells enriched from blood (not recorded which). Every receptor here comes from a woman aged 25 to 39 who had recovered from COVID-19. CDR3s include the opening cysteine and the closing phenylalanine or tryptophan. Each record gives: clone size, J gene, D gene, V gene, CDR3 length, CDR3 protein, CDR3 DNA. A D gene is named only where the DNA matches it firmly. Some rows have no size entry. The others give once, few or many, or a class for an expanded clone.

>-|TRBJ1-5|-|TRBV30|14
CAWGRLNSNQPQHF
TGTGCCTGGGGTAGACTCAATAGCAATCAGCCCCAGCATTTT
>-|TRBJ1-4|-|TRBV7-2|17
CASSLERVQGPNEKLFF
TGTGCCAGCAGCTTGGAGAGGGTACAGGGTCCTAATGAAAAACTGTTTTTT
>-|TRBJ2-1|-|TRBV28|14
CASSPGLVYNEQFF
TGTGCCAGCAGTCCAGGGTTAGTCTACAATGAGCAGTTCTTC
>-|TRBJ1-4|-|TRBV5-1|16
CASSLTGGILNEKLFF
TGCGCCAGCAGCTTAACCGGAGGGATACTTAATGAAAAACTGTTTTTT
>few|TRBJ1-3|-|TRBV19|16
CASSSLSQISGNTIYF
TGTGCCAGTAGCTCACTCTCCCAAATCTCTGGAAACACCATATATTTT
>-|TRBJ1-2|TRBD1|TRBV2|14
CASRPGTGFYGYTF
TGTGCCAGCAGGCCCGGGACAGGGTTCTATGGCTACACCTTC
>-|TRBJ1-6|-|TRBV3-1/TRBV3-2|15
CASRPQGVGGSPLHF
TGTGCCAGCAGACCTCAGGGTGTTGGCGGTTCACCCCTCCACTTT
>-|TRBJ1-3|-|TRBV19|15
CASKLQGAAGNTIYF
TGTGCCAGTAAGTTACAGGGTGCGGCAGGAAACACCATATATTTT
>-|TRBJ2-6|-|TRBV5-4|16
CASSLGPISGANVLTF
TGTGCCAGCAGCCTGGGGCCAATCTCTGGGGCCAACGTCCTGACTTTC
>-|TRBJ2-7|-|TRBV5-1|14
CASSPGRGVYEQYF
TGCGCCAGCAGTCCCGGCCGGGGAGTCTACGAGCAGTACTTC
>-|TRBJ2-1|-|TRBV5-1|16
CASSKRQTLPTGEQFF
TGCGCCAGCAGCAAACGACAGACCCTCCCTACTGGTGAGCAGTTCTTC
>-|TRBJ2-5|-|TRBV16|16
CASSTPRGRGLETQYF
TGTGCCAGCAGCACCCCCCGGGGCCGGGGGTTGGAGACCCAGTACTTC
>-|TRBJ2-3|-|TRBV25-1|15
CASTKGGAGTDTQYF
TGTGCCAGCACCAAAGGGGGGGCTGGCACAGATACGCAGTATTTT
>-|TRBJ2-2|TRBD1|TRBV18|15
CASSPQGADTGELFF
TGTGCCAGCTCACCCCAGGGGGCGGACACCGGGGAGCTGTTTTTT
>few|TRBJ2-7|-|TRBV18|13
CASSPSRGYEQYF
TGTGCCAGCTCACCCTCACGGGGCTACGAGCAGTACTTC
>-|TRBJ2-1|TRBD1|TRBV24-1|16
CATSDLPGTGGNEQFF
TGTGCCACCAGTGATTTGCCCGGGACAGGGGGGAATGAGCAGTTCTTC
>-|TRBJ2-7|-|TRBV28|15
CASSLPTLAVNEQYF
TGTGCCAGCAGTTTACCCACACTAGCAGTCAACGAGCAGTACTTC
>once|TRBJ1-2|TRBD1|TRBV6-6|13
CASRDTGGYGYTF
TGTGCCAGCAGGGACACAGGGGGCTATGGCTACACCTTC
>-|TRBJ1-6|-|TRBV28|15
CASSPTPSMISPLHF
TGTGCCAGCAGCCCTACGCCATCGATGATTTCACCCCTCCACTTT
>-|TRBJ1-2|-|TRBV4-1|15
CASSQSEKGNYGYTF
TGCGCCAGCAGCCAATCCGAGAAGGGGAACTATGGCTACACCTTC
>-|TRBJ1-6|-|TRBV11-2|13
CASSLDENSPLHF
TGTGCCAGCAGCTTAGATGAGAATTCACCCCTCCACTTT
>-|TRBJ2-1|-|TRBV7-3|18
CASSLTGSGNARRDEQFF
TGTGCCAGCAGCTTAACTGGTAGCGGAAACGCGCGTAGGGATGAGCAGTTCTTC
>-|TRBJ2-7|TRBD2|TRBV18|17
CASSAQTSGVSSYEQYF
TGTGCCAGCTCAGCCCAGACTAGCGGGGTAAGCTCCTACGAGCAGTACTTC
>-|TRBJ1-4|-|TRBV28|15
CASSSQGWTGEKLFF
TGTGCCAGCAGTTCACAAGGTTGGACTGGGGAAAAACTGTTTTTT
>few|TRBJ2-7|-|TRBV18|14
CASSPPGSPNEQYF
TGTGCCAGCTCACCTCCGGGATCCCCTAATGAGCAGTACTTC
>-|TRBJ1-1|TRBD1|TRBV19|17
CASTILPDRGPNTEAFF
TGTGCCAGTACCATACTCCCGGACAGGGGGCCGAACACTGAAGCTTTCTTT
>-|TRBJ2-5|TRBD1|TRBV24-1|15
CATSDLGQGSETQYF
TGTGCCACCAGTGACTTGGGACAGGGGAGTGAGACCCAGTACTTC
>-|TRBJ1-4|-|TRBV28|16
CASSLQGKRGNEKLFF
TGTGCCAGCAGTTTACAGGGAAAAAGGGGTAATGAAAAACTGTTTTTT
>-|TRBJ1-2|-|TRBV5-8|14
CASSLEGDNYGYTF
TGTGCCAGCAGCTTGGAGGGGGACAACTATGGCTACACCTTC
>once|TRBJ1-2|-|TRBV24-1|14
CATSQSTGIHGYTF
TGTGCCACCAGTCAATCGACAGGAATCCATGGCTACACCTTC
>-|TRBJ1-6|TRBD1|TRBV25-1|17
CASMPGTGSSYNSPLHF
TGTGCCAGCATGCCGGGGACAGGGAGCTCCTATAATTCACCCCTCCACTTT
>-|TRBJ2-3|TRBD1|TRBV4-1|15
CASSQPGQGLDTQYF
TGCGCCAGCAGCCAGCCGGGACAGGGACTAGATACGCAGTATTTT
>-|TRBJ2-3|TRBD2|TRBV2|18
CASSETGLAGGLYDTQYF
TGTGCCAGCAGTGAAACAGGACTAGCGGGGGGACTGTACGATACGCAGTATTTT
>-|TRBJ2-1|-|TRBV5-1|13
CASRTVLYNEQFF
TGCGCCAGCAGAACAGTACTCTACAATGAGCAGTTCTTC
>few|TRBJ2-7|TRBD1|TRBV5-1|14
CASSVGGTGPEQYF
TGCGCCAGCAGCGTGGGTGGGACAGGGCCCGAGCAGTACTTC
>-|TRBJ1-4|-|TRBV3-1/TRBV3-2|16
CASSPGVWDRGEKLFF
TGTGCCAGCAGCCCAGGGGTATGGGATCGGGGCGAAAAACTGTTTTTT
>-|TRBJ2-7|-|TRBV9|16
CASSATRGGGPQEQYF
TGTGCCAGCAGCGCCACTAGAGGGGGAGGGCCGCAGGAGCAGTACTTC
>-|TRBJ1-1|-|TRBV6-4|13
CASSAGRNTEAFF
TGTGCCAGCAGTGCGGGAAGGAACACTGAAGCTTTCTTT
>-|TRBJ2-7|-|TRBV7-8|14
CASSLNGRAQEQYF
TGTGCCAGCAGCTTAAATGGCAGGGCACAAGAGCAGTACTTC
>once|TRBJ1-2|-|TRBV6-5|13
CASRLQGNYGYTF
TGTGCCAGCAGGCTTCAGGGTAACTATGGCTACACCTTC
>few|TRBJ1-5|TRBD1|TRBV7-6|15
CASSPGQGGNQPQHF
TGTGCCAGCAGCCCCGGACAGGGGGGAAATCAGCCCCAGCATTTT
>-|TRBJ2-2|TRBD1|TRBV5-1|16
CASSLLGQGNTGELFF
TGCGCCAGCAGCTTGTTGGGACAGGGTAATACCGGGGAGCTGTTTTTT
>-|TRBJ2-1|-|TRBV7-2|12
CASSFNYNEQFF
TGTGCCAGCAGCTTTAACTACAATGAGCAGTTCTTC
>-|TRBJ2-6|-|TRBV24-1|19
CATSDPVRGQTSGANVLTF
TGTGCCACCAGTGACCCGGTCCGGGGTCAGACCTCTGGGGCCAACGTCCTGACTTTC